The entry below describes one T cell receptor (beta chain). Its antigen is undetermined. ViraFEST expansion of antigen-specific CD4+ T cells with viral peptide pools preceded sequencing. The authors isolated CD4+ T cells after around 10 days of culture. A PCR test confirmed that the person had SARS-CoV-2 infection between March and December 2020. The sample comes from a study of vaccination effects on CD4 cells after COVID-19. Overall study context: Two-dose vaccination with either BNT162b2 or mRNA-1273 was given to the participants.

V was clipped by 3 bases and J by 3 bases, with 9 bases between them. The CDR3 extends over 13 amino acids. CDR1 and CDR2 from the germline V gene are SGHAT and FQNNGV. Here immunoSEQ multiplex PCR was the method, and the copy in TCRdb shows in-frame clones only, minus some. The sample includes 60,000 to 75,000 clones, more than 65% of them seen just once. The chain employs TRBV11-2 and TRBJ2-7, with D perhaps given as TRBD1 or TRBD2 (5 bases each). The source was CD4+ T cells from PBMCs cultured with HIV peptides, collected before COVID-19 vaccination. The subset was: HIV-1 Nef peptide pool negative control/reference culture. The sequence came from a human donor who had a prior SARS-CoV-2 infection. This CDR3 is CASSFGGIYEQYF. The CDR3 nucleotides read TGTGCCAGCAGCTTTGGGGGAATCTACGAGCAGTACTTC.